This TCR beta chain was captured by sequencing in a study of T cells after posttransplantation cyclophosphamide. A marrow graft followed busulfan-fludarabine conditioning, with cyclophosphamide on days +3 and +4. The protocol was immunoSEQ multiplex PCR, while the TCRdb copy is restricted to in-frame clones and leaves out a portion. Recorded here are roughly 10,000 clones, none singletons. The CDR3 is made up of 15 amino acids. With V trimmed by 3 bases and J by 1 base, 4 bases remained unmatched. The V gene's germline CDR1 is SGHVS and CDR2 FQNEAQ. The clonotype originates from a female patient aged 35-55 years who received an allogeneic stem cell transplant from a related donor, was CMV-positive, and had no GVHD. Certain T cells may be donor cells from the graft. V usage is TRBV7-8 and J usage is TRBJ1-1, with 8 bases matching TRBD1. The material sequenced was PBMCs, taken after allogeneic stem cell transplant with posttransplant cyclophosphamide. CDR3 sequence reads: CASSFGQGTNTEAFF. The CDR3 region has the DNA TGTGCCAGCAGCTTTGGACAGGGAACGAACACTGAAGCTTTCTTT.